These T cell receptor beta chains were read from a single sample in a study of T-cell reconstitution after alpha-beta-depleted transplantation in children. TCRdb redid the calling of the PCR reads with MiXCR, one entry per CDR3 protein. The sample carries some 72,000 distinct CDR3 sequences, around 7.9% recorded once. The specimen was PBMCs from the stem cell graft donor, collected from the stem cell graft. The receptors shown here come from a human donor who donated a stem cell graft to a child with acute lymphoblastic leukemia. Each CDR3 is given with its conserved first and last residue. Each record gives: D gene, clone size, J gene, V gene, CDR3 protein, CDR3 DNA. D genes are given only for firm matches. A clone size is listed for some rows: how often the clone was seen (once, few, many), or a class if it is expanded.

>NA|many|TRBJ2-5|TRBV5-1
CASSLRRDQEGETQYF
TGCGCCAGCAGCCTCCGGCGGGACCAGGAGGGAGAGACCCAGTACTTC
>TRBD2|NA|TRBJ2-3|TRBV6-2/TRBV6-3
CASSSRTSADTQYF
TGTGCCAGCAGTTCCCGGACTAGCGCCGATACGCAGTATTTT
>NA|many|TRBJ2-7|TRBV14
CASSQGGRSYEQYF
TGTGCCAGCAGCCAAGGGGGGAGATCCTACGAGCAGTACTTC
>TRBD1|many|TRBJ2-5|TRBV24-1
CATKRGRGTIQETQYF
TGTGCCACCAAAAGAGGCAGGGGGACCATACAAGAGACCCAGTACTTC
>NA|many|TRBJ2-6|TRBV29-1
CSVGGGPNVLTF
TGCAGCGTTGGGGGCGGACCCAACGTCCTGACTTTC
>NA|once|TRBJ2-3|TRBV28
CASSYPLDTQYF
TGTGCCAGCAGTTATCCTCTGGATACGCAGTATTTT
>TRBD1|many|TRBJ1-1|TRBV6-5
CASSPTGEWTEAFF
TGTGCCAGCAGTCCTACAGGGGAATGGACTGAAGCTTTCTTT
>NA|many|TRBJ2-3|TRBV5-1
CASSVTDTQYF
TGCGCCAGCAGCGTCACAGATACGCAGTATTTT
>NA|once|TRBJ2-7|TRBV3-1
CATSQVTGPYEQYF
TGTGCCACCTCCCAAGTTACGGGGCCCTACGAGCAGTACTTC
>NA|many|TRBJ2-5|TRBV27
CASSQVGQETQYF
TGTGCCAGCAGTCAAGTAGGACAAGAGACCCAGTACTTC
>TRBD1|many|TRBJ2-2|TRBV2
CASSGGGANTGELFF
TGTGCCAGCAGTGGAGGGGGCGCGAACACCGGGGAGCTGTTTTTT
>NA|NA|TRBJ1-4|TRBV7-9
CASSLRAEPEKLFF
TGTGCCAGCAGCTTAAGGGCAGAACCGGAAAAACTGTTTTTT
>TRBD2|many|TRBJ2-1|TRBV7-8
CASSFEQRGRSYNEQFF
TGTGCCAGCAGCTTCGAACAGCGGGGGCGCTCCTACAATGAGCAGTTCTTC
>TRBD2|many|TRBJ2-2|TRBV24-1
CATSAGLANTGELFF
TGTGCCACCAGTGCAGGACTAGCGAACACCGGGGAGCTGTTTTTT
>TRBD2|NA|TRBJ2-7|TRBV5-3
CARSSQLAGGGEQYF
TGTGCCAGAAGCTCACAACTAGCGGGAGGAGGCGAGCAGTACTTC
>TRBD2|many|TRBJ2-1|TRBV27
CASSRGGNEQFF
TGTGCCAGCTCCCGGGGGGGAAATGAGCAGTTCTTC
>NA|few|TRBJ1-5|TRBV27
CASSRAGTGQPQHF
TGTGCCAGCAGTAGGGCAGGGACGGGTCAGCCCCAGCATTTT
>NA|NA|TRBJ1-4|TRBV3-1
CASSQEGSGTATNEKLFF
TGTGCCAGCAGCCAAGAGGGATCCGGGACCGCAACTAATGAAAAACTGTTTTTT
>NA|few|TRBJ1-1|TRBV7-9
CASSPFQGLGTEAFF
TGTGCCAGCAGCCCTTTCCAGGGGCTTGGCACTGAAGCTTTCTTT
>TRBD2|many|TRBJ2-2|TRBV7-2
CASSGRLAGGPNTGELFF
TGTGCCAGCAGCGGCAGACTAGCGGGAGGGCCGAACACCGGGGAGCTGTTTTTT
>NA|many|TRBJ2-2|TRBV4-2
CASSQDGVGELFF
TGTGCCAGCAGCCAAGATGGGGTCGGGGAGCTGTTTTTT
>NA|few|TRBJ2-5|TRBV9
CASSASGQQETQYF
TGTGCCAGCAGCGCCTCCGGGCAACAAGAGACCCAGTACTTC
>NA|many|TRBJ2-2|TRBV6-4
CASSDTYTGELFF
TGTGCCAGCAGTGACACATACACCGGGGAGCTGTTTTTT
>TRBD2|NA|TRBJ2-1|TRBV5-4
CASRVRGDHNEQFF
TGTGCCAGCAGGGTTCGGGGGGACCACAATGAGCAGTTCTTC
>TRBD1|many|TRBJ2-3|TRBV7-8
CASSPRLPGQANTDTQYF
TGTGCCAGCAGCCCCAGACTGCCGGGACAGGCGAACACAGATACGCAGTATTTT
>TRBD1|NA|TRBJ2-4|TRBV29-1
CSARPGTGNLDIQYF
TGCAGCGCCCGTCCCGGGACAGGGAATCTAGACATTCAGTACTTC
>NA|many|TRBJ1-5|TRBV29-1
CSVGGDGNQPQHF
TGCAGCGTTGGGGGGGACGGTAATCAGCCCCAGCATTTT
>NA|few|TRBJ2-6|TRBV25-1
CASGLTGANVLTF
TGTGCCAGCGGCCTTACCGGGGCCAACGTCCTGACTTTC
>TRBD1|few|TRBJ1-1|TRBV7-9
CASSLRDNRGRETFF
TGTGCCAGCAGCCTCCGGGATAACAGGGGGCGAGAAACTTTCTTT
>TRBD1|few|TRBJ2-7|TRBV14
CASSPRQGANYEQYF
TGCGCCAGCAGCCCCAGACAGGGGGCCAACTACGAGCAGTACTTC
>TRBD2|many|TRBJ2-1|TRBV2
CASSERLAGYNEQFF
TGTGCCAGCAGTGAAAGACTAGCGGGTTACAATGAGCAGTTCTTC
>NA|few|TRBJ2-1|TRBV24-1
CATSYSSYNEQFF
TGTGCCACCAGTTATAGCTCCTACAATGAGCAGTTCTTC
>NA|many|TRBJ1-1|TRBV5-1
CASSLALTTEAFF
TGCGCCAGCAGCTTGGCCTTGACAACTGAAGCTTTCTTT
>TRBD1|few|TRBJ2-3|TRBV6-5
CASSYQMTGAGDTQYF
TGTGCCAGCAGTTACCAAATGACAGGGGCTGGAGATACGCAGTATTTT
>TRBD1|many|TRBJ2-7|TRBV10-3
CAISTGTGDYEQYF
TGTGCCATCAGTACCGGGACAGGGGACTACGAGCAGTACTTC